Below are 12 T cell receptor beta chains sequenced from a single sample in a study of vaccination and CD4 T cells after COVID-19. The treatment here: roughly 10-day PBMC culture with coronavirus spike peptide pools or control peptides (ViraFEST assay). Which antigens these TCRs recognize remains unknown. The study sequenced cultured CD4+ T cell DNA using the Oncomine TCR Beta short-read assay. TCRdb itself ran the PCR reads through MiXCR, one entry per CDR3 protein. The sample includes some 15,000 distinct CDR3 sequences, less than 75% of them seen just once. The sample consisted of CD4+ T cells from blood, cultured in vitro. The receptors here all came from a human donor who had recovered from COVID-19.

The CDR3, as DNA: TGCAGTGCTTGGGACCTACTACAAGGGGATAGTGAAAAACTGTTTTTT. This gives the protein CSAWDLLQGDSEKLFF. The gene calls are TRBV20-1 and TRBJ1-4, with TRBD1 as a possible D gene (5 bases). The CDR3 length is 16 residues. Germline CDR1 reads DFQATT; CDR2 reads SNEGSKA (reference sequence). The V end lost 5 bases, the J end lost 7 bases, and 23 bases lay between the germline ends.

This chain joins TRBV6-1 and TRBJ2-1; D is ambiguous. In germline, CDR1 is MNHNS, CDR2 SASEGT. Trimming left V 8 bases short and J 5 bases short, with 13 bases between. The CDR3 covers 13 residues. This CDR3 reads CASWKGIHNEQFF. CDR3 in DNA: TGTGCCAGCTGGAAGGGAATACACAATGAGCAGTTCTTC.

The chain employs TRBV24-1 and TRBJ2-2; the match to TRBD1 covers 8 bases. The CDR3 contains 15 residues. The J segment lost 2 bases and the V segment lost 8 bases, leaving 6 bases of the junction unmatched. Germline CDR1 and CDR2: KGHDR and SFDVKD. The CDR3 here is CATKSGTGNTGELFF. The CDR3 DNA reads as TGTGCCACCAAATCCGGGACAGGTAACACCGGGGAGCTGTTTTTT.

The chain combines TRBV20-1 with TRBJ1-6; D is possibly TRBD1 (5 bases). Trimming pared 0 bases from V and 0 bases from J, leaving 15 bases between. Germline CDR1 and CDR2: DFQATT and SNEGSKA (reference sequence). The CDR3 has 18 amino acids. CDR3 loop: CSARDLREIASYNSPLHF. As DNA, the CDR3 is TGCAGTGCTAGAGATCTCAGGGAAATAGCCTCCTATAATTCACCCCTCCACTTT.

This sequence joins TRBV15 and TRBJ2-5; TRBD1 is a possible D gene (5 bases). The CDR3 spans 17 residues. V lost 2 bases and J 1 base, leaving 17 bases between the germline ends. The germline gives CDR1 LNHNV, CDR2 YYDKDF (reference sequence). This CDR3 reads CATSRRSKQVSQETQYF. The DNA of the CDR3 is TGTGCCACCAGCAGAAGAAGTAAACAGGTTTCCCAAGAGACCCAGTACTTC.

The chain employs TRBV6-4 and TRBJ2-3; the match to TRBD2 covers 7 bases. Per the germline V gene, CDR1 is MRHNA and CDR2 is SNTAGT. The CDR3 is made up of 15 amino acids. Germline trimming cut 0 bases from V and 6 bases from J; bases unmatched to any gene: 6. The CDR3 DNA is TGTGCCAGCAGTGACTCGACGGGAGGCCCCGATACGCAGTATTTT. Its protein product is CASSDSTGGPDTQYF.

This clonotype was seen only a few times. The chain employs TRBV20-1 and TRBJ1-4; 9 nucleotides line up with TRBD1. V was pared by 6 bases and J by 8 bases, with 7 bases of the junction left unmatched. Germline V gene sequence: CDR1 DFQATT, CDR2 SNEGSKA (reference sequence). This CDR3 has 13 residues. The CDR3 nucleotides read TGCAGTGCACTGACAGGGGGGAAAGAAAAACTGTTTTTT. Amino acids: CSALTGGKEKLFF.

This clonotype was detected a few times. The chain is built from TRBV20-1 and TRBJ1-6, with a possible D match to TRBD1 (5 bases). In germline, CDR1 is DFQATT, CDR2 SNEGSKA (reference sequence). The CDR3 sequence is 14 residues long. V gave up 2 bases and J gave up 6 bases, with 11 bases separating them. The CDR3 DNA reads as TGCAGTGCTAGAACCCAGGGTGGTAATTCACCCCTCCACTTT. It translates to CSARTQGGNSPLHF.

This clonotype has more than one count but fewer than ten. The V gene is TRBV24-1, the J gene TRBJ2-5; 7 bases are a match to TRBD1. Losses at the gene ends were 5 bases for V and 1 base for J; bases not matched to a gene: 3. The CDR3 runs 14 residues. Germline CDR1 and CDR2: KGHDR and SFDVKD. In DNA, the CDR3 is TGTGCCACCAGTGCCTACAGGGGCCAAGAGACCCAGTACTTC. It specifies CATSAYRGQETQYF.

The chain has TRBV24-1 and TRBJ2-1; possibly TRBD1 for D (6 bases). V gave up 4 bases and J gave up 6 bases, with 15 bases separating them. The CDR3 contains 15 residues. Germline V gene sequence: CDR1 KGHDR, CDR2 SFDVKD. The CDR3 coding sequence is TGTGCCACCAGTGACAAAGGACAGAAAGTCAATGAGCAGTTCTTC. Residues: CATSDKGQKVNEQFF.

This sequence joins TRBV27 and TRBJ1-6, with 8 positions matching TRBD1. Looked up from germline, CDR1 is MNHEY and CDR2 is SMNVEV (reference sequence). J gave up 13 bases and V 2 bases, and 13 bases lay outside the gene matches. The CDR3 sequence is 16 residues long. The CDR3 DNA is TGTGCCAGCAGTTTACCGGGGGGGACAGGTGTAGTCCCCCTCCACTTT. It specifies CASSLPGGTGVVPLHF.

The J gene is TRBJ1-2, the V gene TRBV5-1; D remains ambiguous. Trimming shortened V by 0 bases and J by 5 bases, and 8 bases separated the two germline ends. CDR3 length: 13 amino acids. Germline V lookup: CDR1 SGHRS, CDR2 YFSETQ. CDR3 loop: CASSLGTDYGYTF. In DNA, the CDR3 is TGCGCCAGCAGCTTGGGTACGGATTATGGCTACACCTTC.